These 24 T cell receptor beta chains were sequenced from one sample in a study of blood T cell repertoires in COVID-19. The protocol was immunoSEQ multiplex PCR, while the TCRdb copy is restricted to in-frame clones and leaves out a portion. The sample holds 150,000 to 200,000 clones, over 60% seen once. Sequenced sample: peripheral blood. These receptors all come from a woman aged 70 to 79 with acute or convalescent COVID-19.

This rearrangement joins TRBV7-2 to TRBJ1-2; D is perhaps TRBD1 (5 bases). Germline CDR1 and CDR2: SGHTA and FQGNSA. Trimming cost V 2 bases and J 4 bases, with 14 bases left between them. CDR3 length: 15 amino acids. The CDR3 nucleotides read TGTGCCAGCAGCTTAACTCGACAGACCTCCTATGGCTACACCTTC. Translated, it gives CASSLTRQTSYGYTF.

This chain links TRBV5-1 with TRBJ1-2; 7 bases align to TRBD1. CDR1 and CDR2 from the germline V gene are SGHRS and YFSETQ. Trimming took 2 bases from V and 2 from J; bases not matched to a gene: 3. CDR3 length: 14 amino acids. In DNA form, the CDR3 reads TGCGCCAGCAGCTTTGCACAGGGGAACTATGGCTACACCTTC. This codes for CASSFAQGNYGYTF.

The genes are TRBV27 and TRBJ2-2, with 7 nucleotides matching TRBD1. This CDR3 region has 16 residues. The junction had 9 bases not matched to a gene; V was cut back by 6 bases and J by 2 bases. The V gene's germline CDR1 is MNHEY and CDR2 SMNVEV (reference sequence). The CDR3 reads CASRPSGTVNTGELFF. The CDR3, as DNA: TGTGCCAGCAGACCTTCCGGGACAGTAAACACCGGGGAGCTGTTTTTT.

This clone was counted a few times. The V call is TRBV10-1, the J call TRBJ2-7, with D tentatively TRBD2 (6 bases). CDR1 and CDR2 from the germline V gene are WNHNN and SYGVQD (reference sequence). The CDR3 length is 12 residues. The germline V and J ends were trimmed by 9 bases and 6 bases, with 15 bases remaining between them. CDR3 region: CASGLEGSEQYF. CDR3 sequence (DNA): TGCGCCAGTGGTTTGGAGGGGAGCGAGCAGTACTTC.

CDR3 DNA: TGTGCCAGCAGAAGGGGGGGGAGCACTGAAGCTTTCTTT. Its protein product is CASRRGGSTEAFF. This chain uses TRBV2 with TRBJ1-1, with D tentatively TRBD1 (6 bases). The ends were cut back, 6 bases at V and 4 bases at J, with 12 bases in the middle. Germline loops: CDR1 SNHLY, CDR2 FYNNEI. The CDR3 extends over 13 amino acids.

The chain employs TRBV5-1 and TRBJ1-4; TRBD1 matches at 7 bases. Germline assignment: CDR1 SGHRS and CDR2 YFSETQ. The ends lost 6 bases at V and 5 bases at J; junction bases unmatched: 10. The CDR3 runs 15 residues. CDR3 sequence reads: CASTQTGTVNEKLFF. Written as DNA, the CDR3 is TGCGCCAGCACCCAAACCGGGACAGTGAATGAAAAACTGTTTTTT.

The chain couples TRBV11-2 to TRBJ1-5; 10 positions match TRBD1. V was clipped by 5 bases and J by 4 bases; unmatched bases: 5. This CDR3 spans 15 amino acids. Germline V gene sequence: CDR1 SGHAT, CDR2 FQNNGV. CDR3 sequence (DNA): TGTGCCAGCAGCCCCGGGACAGGGGAGAATCAGCCCCAGCATTTT. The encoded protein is CASSPGTGENQPQHF.

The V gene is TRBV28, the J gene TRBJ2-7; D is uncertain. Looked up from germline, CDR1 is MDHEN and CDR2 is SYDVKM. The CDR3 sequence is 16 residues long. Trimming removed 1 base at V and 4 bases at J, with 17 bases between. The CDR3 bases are TGTGCCAGCAGTTTATATTTGGGTCTGAGACAATACGAGCAGTACTTC. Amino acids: CASSLYLGLRQYEQYF.

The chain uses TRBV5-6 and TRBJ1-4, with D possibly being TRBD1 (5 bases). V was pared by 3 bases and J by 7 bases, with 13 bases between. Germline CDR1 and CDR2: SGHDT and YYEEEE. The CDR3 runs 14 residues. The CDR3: CASSWRQSSEKLFF. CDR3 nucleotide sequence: TGTGCCAGCAGCTGGAGACAGTCGAGTGAAAAACTGTTTTTT.

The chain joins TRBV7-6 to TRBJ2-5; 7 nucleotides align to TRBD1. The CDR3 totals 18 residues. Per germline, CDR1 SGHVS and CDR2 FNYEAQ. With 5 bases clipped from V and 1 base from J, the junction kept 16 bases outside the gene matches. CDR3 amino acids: CASSIRPFGDSSQETQYF. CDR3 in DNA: TGTGCCAGCAGCATTCGTCCGTTCGGGGACAGCTCCCAAGAGACCCAGTACTTC.

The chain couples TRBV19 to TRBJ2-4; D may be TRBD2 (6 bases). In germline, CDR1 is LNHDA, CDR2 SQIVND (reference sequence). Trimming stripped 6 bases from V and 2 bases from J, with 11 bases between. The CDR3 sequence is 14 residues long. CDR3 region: CASSGSFTKNIQYF. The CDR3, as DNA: TGTGCCAGTAGCGGGAGTTTTACCAAAAACATTCAGTACTTC.

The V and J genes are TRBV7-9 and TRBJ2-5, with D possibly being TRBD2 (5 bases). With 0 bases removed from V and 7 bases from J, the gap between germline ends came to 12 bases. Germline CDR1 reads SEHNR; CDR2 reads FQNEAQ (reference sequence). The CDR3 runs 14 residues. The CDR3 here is CASSLAAGRGTQYF. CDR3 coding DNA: TGTGCCAGCAGCTTAGCGGCAGGCCGGGGGACCCAGTACTTC.

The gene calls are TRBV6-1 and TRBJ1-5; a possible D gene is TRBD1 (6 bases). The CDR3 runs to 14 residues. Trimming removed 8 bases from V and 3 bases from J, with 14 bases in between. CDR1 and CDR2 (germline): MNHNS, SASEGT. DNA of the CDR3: TGTGCCAGCGCCGGGAAGGGGGTCAATCAGCCCCAGCATTTT. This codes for CASAGKGVNQPQHF.

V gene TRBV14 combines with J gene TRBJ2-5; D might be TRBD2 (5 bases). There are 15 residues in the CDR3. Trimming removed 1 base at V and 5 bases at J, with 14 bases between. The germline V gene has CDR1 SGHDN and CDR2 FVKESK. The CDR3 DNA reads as TGTGCCAGCAGCCAAGGGCGGGCCTGGGGTGAGACCCAGTACTTC. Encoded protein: CASSQGRAWGETQYF.

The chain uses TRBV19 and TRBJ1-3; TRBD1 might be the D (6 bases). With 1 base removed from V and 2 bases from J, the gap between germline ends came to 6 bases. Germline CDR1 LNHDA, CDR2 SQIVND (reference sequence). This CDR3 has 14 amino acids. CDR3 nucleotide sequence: TGTGCCAGTAGTATAGCAGGGGCTGGAAACACCATATATTTT. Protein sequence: CASSIAGAGNTIYF.

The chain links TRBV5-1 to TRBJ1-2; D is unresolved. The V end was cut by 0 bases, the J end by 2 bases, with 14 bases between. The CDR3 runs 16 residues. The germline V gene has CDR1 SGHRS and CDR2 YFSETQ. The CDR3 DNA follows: TGCGCCAGCAGCTTGGCGTTGGGCGGGGAGAACTATGGCTACACCTTC. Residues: CASSLALGGENYGYTF.

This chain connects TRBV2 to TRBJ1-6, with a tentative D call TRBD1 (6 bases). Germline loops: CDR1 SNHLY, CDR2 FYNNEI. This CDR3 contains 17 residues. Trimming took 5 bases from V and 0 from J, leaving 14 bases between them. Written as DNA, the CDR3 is TGTGCCAGCAGTTACGACAGGCCGAGCTCCTATAATTCACCCCTCCACTTT. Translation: CASSYDRPSSYNSPLHF.

CDR3 nucleotide sequence: TGTGCCTGGGGATCCGGGACACCGTGGGAGCAGTACTTC. Amino acids: CAWGSGTPWEQYF. The V call is TRBV30, the J call TRBJ2-7; a weak D match, TRBD1 (6 bases). Germline V CDR1 and CDR2: GTSNPN, SVGIG (reference sequence). The CDR3 contains 13 residues. V was pared by 5 bases and J by 7 bases, with 18 bases between.

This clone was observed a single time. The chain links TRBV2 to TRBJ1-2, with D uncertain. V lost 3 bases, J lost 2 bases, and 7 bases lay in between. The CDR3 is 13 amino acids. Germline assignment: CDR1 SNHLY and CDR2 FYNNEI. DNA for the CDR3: TGTGCCAGCAGTGATGCGGGAAACTATGGCTACACCTTC. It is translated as CASSDAGNYGYTF.

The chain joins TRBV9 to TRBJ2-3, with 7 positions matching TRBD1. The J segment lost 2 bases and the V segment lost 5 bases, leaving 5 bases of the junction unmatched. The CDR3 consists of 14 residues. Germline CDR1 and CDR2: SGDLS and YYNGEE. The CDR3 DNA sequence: TGTGCCAGCAGGAAGGACAGGAACACAGATACGCAGTATTTT. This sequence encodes CASRKDRNTDTQYF.

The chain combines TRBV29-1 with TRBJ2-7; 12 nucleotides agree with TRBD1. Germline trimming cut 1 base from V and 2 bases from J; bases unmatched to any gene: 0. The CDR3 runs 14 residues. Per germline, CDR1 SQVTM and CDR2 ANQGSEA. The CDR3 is CSVEGDRGPYEQYF. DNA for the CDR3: TGCAGCGTTGAAGGGGACAGGGGGCCCTACGAGCAGTACTTC.

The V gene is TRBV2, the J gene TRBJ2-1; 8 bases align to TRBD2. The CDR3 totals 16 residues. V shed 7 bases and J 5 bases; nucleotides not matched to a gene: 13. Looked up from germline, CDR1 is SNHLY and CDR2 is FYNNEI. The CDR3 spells CASKDPFSGTNNEQFF. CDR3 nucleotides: TGTGCCAGCAAGGACCCCTTTAGCGGGACCAACAATGAGCAGTTCTTC.

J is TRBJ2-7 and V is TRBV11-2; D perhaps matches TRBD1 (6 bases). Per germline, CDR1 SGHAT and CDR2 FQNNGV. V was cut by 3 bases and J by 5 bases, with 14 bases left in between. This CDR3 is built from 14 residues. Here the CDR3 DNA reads TGTGCCAGCAGCTTGACAGGCCCACGACACGAGCAGTACTTC. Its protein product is CASSLTGPRHEQYF.

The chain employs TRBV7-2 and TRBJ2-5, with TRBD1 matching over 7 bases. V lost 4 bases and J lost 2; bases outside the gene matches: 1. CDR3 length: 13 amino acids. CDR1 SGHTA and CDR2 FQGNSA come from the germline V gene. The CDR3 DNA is TGTGCCAGCAGCTGGGGACAGCAAGAGACCCAGTACTTC. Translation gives CASSWGQQETQYF.